These T cell receptor beta chains were read from a single sample in a study of blood T cell repertoires in COVID-19. The repertoire was sequenced with immunoSEQ multiplex PCR; TCRdb's copy has only in-frame clones and lacks some. The sample has just under 250,000 clones; around nine tenths are singletons. The sequencing sample was made of PBMCs or T cells enriched from blood (not recorded which). The origin of the receptors is a woman aged 25 to 39 who had recovered from COVID-19. Each CDR3 is given with its conserved first and last residue.

TRBV6-5 CASTSGTNNEQFF
TRBV4-1 CASSYEGSSTDTQYF
TRBV28 CASTNPGVGNQPQHF
TRBV10-3 CAISFSGTVNTEAFF
TRBV2 CASQPGQRNEKLFF
TRBV19 CASSYGLSQPQHF
TRBV5-6 CAPELVPNEQYF
TRBV12-3/TRBV12-4 CASSPPTDTQYF
TRBV18 CASSIRTGASSYEQYF
TRBV7-2 CASTPRGEGAYEQYF
TRBV27 CASSYSGRAVYNEQFF
TRBV3-1/TRBV3-2 CASSQGTSSRGEQFF
TRBV19 CASSNNRDTQYF
TRBV19 CASSSTGEQYF
TRBV6-5 CASRGEGYPDYGYTF
TRBV11-2 CASSSGLQETQYF
TRBV11-2 CASSPSGNYGYTF
TRBV20-1 CSARDDEQYF
TRBV27 CASTSRERNQPQHF
TRBV5-5 CASTTFPGVEGPGNTIYF
TRBV3-1/TRBV3-2 CASSQALRGTSEAFF
TRBV2 CASRTDSEEKLFF
TRBV4-3 CASSQRHRSSYEQYF
TRBV6-4 CASSDRGGYGYTF
TRBV4-1 CASSQEPRGSTEAFF
TRBV4-1 CASSQGTFRTGGNQPQHF
TRBV15 CATSRDLSATSGNTIYF
TRBV9 CASSVGFAGQGWSNTEAFF
TRBV12-2 CASRLTREEQYF
TRBV19 CASSIPGQPEKDGYTF
TRBV19 CASSSLGQNYGYTF
TRBV6-5 CASIFVGGLITEAFF
TRBV28 CASTLAGAVFAYF
TRBV28 CASSLNPLLQGARGYTF
TRBV12-3/TRBV12-4 CASSLGAYDTF
TRBV7-9 CASSTILGRETQYF
TRBV3-1/TRBV3-2 CASSPGHRQPQHF
TRBV6-2/TRBV6-3 CASSYLASGRVYTYNEQFF
TRBV27 CASSLSSWGTSGSMKTQYF
TRBV28 CASSLGGAYYGYTF
TRBV28 CASSPTRTGSYGYTF